The 11 T cell receptor beta chains listed next were all sequenced from one sample in a study of blood T cell repertoires in COVID-19. Some clones are missing from TCRdb's copy, which holds only in-frame ones; the method was immunoSEQ multiplex PCR. The sample yields around 200,000 clones, more than 70% seen once. Sequences were obtained from peripheral blood. The origin of the receptors is a woman aged 45-65 years with acute or convalescent COVID-19.

V and J are TRBV3-1 (or the pseudogene TRBV3-2) and TRBJ2-3; D is undetermined. Germline lookup yields CDR1 LGHDT and CDR2 YNNKEL (reference sequence). V was pared by 2 bases and J by 9 bases, with 12 bases between. CDR3 length equals 13 residues. Here the CDR3 DNA reads TGTGCCAGCAGCCAACCTCCTAGTCGAACGCAGTATTTT. It translates to CASSQPPSRTQYF.

This chain links TRBV7-6 with TRBJ2-7; D possibly corresponds to TRBD1 (6 bases). V dropped 1 base and J dropped 0 bases, with 13 bases sitting between them. From germline, CDR1 is SGHVS and CDR2 FNYEAQ. This CDR3 is built from 16 residues. This CDR3 reads CASSLETGHLSYEQYF. The CDR3 DNA reads TGTGCCAGCAGCTTAGAGACGGGACACCTCTCCTACGAGCAGTACTTC.

A single count supports this clone. This chain links TRBV6-5 with TRBJ1-5; no clear D. The CDR3 runs to 13 residues. V lost 8 bases to trimming and J lost 0 bases, with 8 bases between them. Germline V gives CDR1 MNHEY, CDR2 SVGAGI. The CDR3 nucleotides read TGTGCCAGCTCTATCCGTAGCAATCAGCCCCAGCATTTT. This codes for CASSIRSNQPQHF.

The rearrangement joins TRBV2 to TRBJ1-2, with 7 positions matching TRBD1. This CDR3 is 14 amino acids long. Germline CDR1 reads SNHLY; CDR2 reads FYNNEI. V gave up 6 bases and J gave up 3 bases; unmatched junction bases: 7. The CDR3 DNA is TGTGCCAGCAGGCAGGGGGAAACGGACTATGGCTACACCTTC. It is translated as CASRQGETDYGYTF. Using reference TRBV2 and TRBJ1-2 for the parts outside the CDR3, the full variable domain is EPEVTQTPSHQVTQMGQEVILRCVPISNHLYFYWYRQILGQKVEFLVSFYNNEISEKSEIFDDQFSVERPDGSNFTLKIRSTKLEDSAMYFCASRQGETDYGYTFGSGTRLTVV.

For the CDR3, the DNA is TGTGCCAGCATGGGGCAGCCCACCGGGGAGCTGTTTTTT. Translation: CASMGQPTGELFF. This chain uses TRBV6-5 with TRBJ2-2; maybe TRBD1 (5 bases). The CDR3 has 13 residues. CDR1 and CDR2 from the germline V gene are MNHEY and SVGAGI. Between the trimmed V and J ends, which lost 7 bases and 4 bases, there was a span of 10 bases.

The rearrangement links TRBV5-1 to TRBJ2-1, with D unresolved. CDR1 SGHRS and CDR2 YFSETQ come from the germline V gene. V gave up 0 bases and J gave up 1 base, with 8 bases separating them. This CDR3 comprises 15 residues. The CDR3: CASSLAPPSYNEQFF. The DNA of the CDR3 is TGCGCCAGCAGCTTGGCCCCCCCTTCCTACAATGAGCAGTTCTTC.

The chain couples TRBV9 to TRBJ1-2; D gene ambiguous. This CDR3 contains 13 residues. Germline V lookup: CDR1 SGDLS, CDR2 YYNGEE. With 4 bases removed from V and 2 bases from J, the gap between germline ends came to 9 bases. CDR3 sequence reads: CASSPDGNYGYTF. CDR3 nucleotide sequence: TGTGCCAGCAGCCCCGACGGGAACTATGGCTACACCTTC.

This rearrangement joins TRBV28 to TRBJ1-1; weak D call: TRBD1 (6 bases). V was clipped by 4 bases and J by 0 bases, with 15 bases between them. Germline loops: CDR1 MDHEN, CDR2 SYDVKM. The CDR3 spans 16 residues. The CDR3 loop is CASSSLTGRMNTEAFF. CDR3 DNA: TGTGCCAGCAGTTCCTTGACAGGCAGAATGAACACTGAAGCTTTCTTT.

This rearrangement joins TRBV6-6 to TRBJ1-2, with D possibly matching TRBD1 (6 bases). In germline, CDR1 is MNHNY, CDR2 SVGAGI (reference sequence). The CDR3 covers 19 residues. The V gene lost 5 bases and the J gene lost 2 bases, with 27 bases spanning the gap. The CDR3 region is CASSPIRESQGRGNYGYTF. The CDR3 nucleotides are TGTGCCAGCAGTCCTATTCGCGAATCACAGGGCAGGGGAAACTATGGCTACACCTTC.

The chain joins TRBV5-1 to TRBJ1-5; D not certain. CDR1 is SGHRS, CDR2 YFSETQ, per germline. The CDR3 has 12 residues. The ends were cut back, 4 bases at V and 7 bases at J, with 9 bases in the middle. This CDR3 is CASSPEGQPQHF. The CDR3 nucleotides read TGCGCCAGCAGCCCCGAGGGACAGCCCCAGCATTTT.

This clone was seen a handful of times. The V call is TRBV11-3, the J call TRBJ1-5, with TRBD1 matching 8 bases. Germline V gene data show CDR1 as SGHNT and CDR2 as YENEEA. There are 16 residues in the CDR3. V shed 0 bases, J shed 2 bases, and the junction held 3 bases outside the gene matches. Here the CDR3 DNA reads TGTGCCAGCAGCTTAGAAAAGGACAGGGGCAATCAGCCCCAGCATTTT. Translating it yields CASSLEKDRGNQPQHF.